The 21 T cell receptor beta chains in this list originate from one sample, sequenced in a study of T cell changes during pregnancy in multiple sclerosis (dated by TCRdb to the late 2010s). The library was prepared using the immunoSEQ multiplex PCR assay. TCRdb stores this immuneACCESS table with in-frame sequences only. Part of the clones is absent; in the studies checked, under half of the shortfall reflects unresolved V genes, and no reason is known for the rest. The sample data list about 68,000 clones, and 75% to 95% of these were observed just once. More than 1.4% of the sample is held by the ten biggest clonotypes. Source: peripheral blood, taken in the third trimester of pregnancy. The origin of the receptors is a female donor with multiple sclerosis, enrolled in a pregnancy study.

The chain combines TRBV25-1 with TRBJ2-1; D is possibly TRBD2 (6 bases). Germline V CDR1 and CDR2: MGHDK, SYGVNS. Deletions cut 5 bases from V and 9 bases from J, with 17 bases between. The length of the CDR3 is 14 residues. The CDR3 DNA reads as TGTGCCAGCAGTACGGGAGTCCATCAATCTGAGCAGTTCTTC. It codes for CASSTGVHQSEQFF.

The CDR3 is CASSVQGARDNEQFF. The CDR3 nucleotides read TGTGCCAGCAGTGTCCAGGGGGCAAGAGACAATGAGCAGTTCTTC. The rearrangement links TRBV2 to TRBJ2-1; TRBD1 aligns across 8 bases. The V gene end was trimmed by 4 bases and the J gene end by 5 bases; junction bases not matched to a gene: 7. CDR1 and CDR2 (germline): SNHLY, FYNNEI. This CDR3 is 15 amino acids long.

This chain connects TRBV4-3 to TRBJ2-3, with TRBD2 identical over 8 bases. Losses at the gene ends were 3 bases for V and 3 bases for J; bases not matched to a gene: 8. Germline loops: CDR1 LGHNA, CDR2 YSLEER. The CDR3 consists of 16 residues. CDR3: CASSQDRGGGTDTQYF. CDR3 in DNA: TGCGCCAGCAGCCAGGACCGGGGCGGGGGGACAGATACGCAGTATTTT.

The rearrangement links TRBV10-1 to TRBJ2-5; the D gene is possibly TRBD1 (6 bases). Germline V CDR1 and CDR2: WNHNN, SYGVQD (reference sequence). Trimming left V 3 bases short and J 4 bases short, with 12 bases between. This CDR3 has 14 residues. CDR3 bases: TGCGCCAGCAGTGAAGGTCAGGGGATAGAGACCCAGTACTTC. Its translation: CASSEGQGIETQYF.

V gene TRBV15 combines with J gene TRBJ2-7; 8 nucleotides agree with TRBD2. CDR1 and CDR2 (germline): LNHNV, YYDKDF (reference sequence). V lost 4 bases, J lost 4 bases, and 12 bases stayed unmatched. The CDR3 is made up of 16 amino acids. As DNA, the CDR3 is TGTGCCACCAGCACAAGGGGACTAGGTAAAGTTTACGAGCAGTACTTC. Its protein product is CATSTRGLGKVYEQYF.

The chain has TRBV7-2 and TRBJ2-1; no firm D call. Trimming shortened V by 5 bases and J by 5 bases, and 16 bases separated the two germline ends. Per the germline V gene, CDR1 is SGHTA and CDR2 is FQGNSA. CDR3 length equals 15 residues. CDR3 in DNA: TGTGCCAGCAGCCTATACCAAGTCCCTAACAATGAGCAGTTCTTC. Its protein product is CASSLYQVPNNEQFF.

J is TRBJ1-2 and V is TRBV28, with D perhaps matching TRBD1 (6 bases). This CDR3 is 20 amino acids long. V dropped 6 bases and J dropped 5 bases, with 34 bases sitting between them. CDR1 and CDR2 (germline): MDHEN, SYDVKM. The CDR3 here is CASRAILLEGEGRIRYGYTF. The CDR3 region has the DNA TGTGCCAGCAGAGCCATACTACTAGAGGGGGAGGGGAGGATACGGTATGGCTACACCTTC.

The J gene is TRBJ2-5, the V gene TRBV29-1, with 11 bases that match TRBD1. CDR1 and CDR2 from the germline V gene are SQVTM and ANQGSEA. V was pared by 6 bases and J by 5 bases, with 5 bases of the junction left unmatched. The CDR3 length is 13 residues. This chain's CDR3 is CSVSGTGGETQYF. The CDR3 nucleotides read TGCAGCGTCTCCGGGACAGGGGGGGAGACCCAGTACTTC.

The gene calls are TRBV2 and TRBJ2-5; 8 bases match TRBD2. Germline trimming cut 3 bases from V and 1 base from J; bases unmatched to any gene: 7. This CDR3 region has 16 residues. The V gene's germline CDR1 is SNHLY and CDR2 FYNNEI. Here the CDR3 reads CASSEGGGGSQETQYF. Here the CDR3 DNA reads TGTGCCAGCAGTGAGGGGGGCGGGGGGTCCCAAGAGACCCAGTACTTC.

The chain couples TRBV27 to TRBJ2-1; 8 nucleotides align to TRBD2. From germline, CDR1 is MNHEY and CDR2 SMNVEV (reference sequence). Unmatched junction bases numbered 10, after V lost 7 bases and J lost 5 bases. The length of the CDR3 is 15 residues. In DNA form, the CDR3 reads TGTGCCAGCACTCGTTCAGCGGGAGCTAACAATGAGCAGTTCTTC. Its translation is CASTRSAGANNEQFF.

The chain couples TRBV29-1 to TRBJ1-1, with 8 bases matching TRBD1. CDR1 is SQVTM, CDR2 ANQGSEA, per germline. Trimming cost V 2 bases and J 0 bases; bases outside gene matches: 5. The CDR3 covers 15 residues. The CDR3 region is CSVESRGQVNTEAFF. The CDR3 coding sequence is TGCAGCGTTGAAAGCCGGGGACAGGTGAACACTGAAGCTTTCTTT.

V and J are TRBV5-1 and TRBJ2-5; 7 bases are a match to TRBD1. The CDR3 length is 13 residues. The trim removed 3 bases at V and 4 bases at J, leaving 3 bases unmatched. CDR1 and CDR2 from the germline V gene are SGHRS and YFSETQ. CDR3: CASSSGQVETQYF. CDR3 sequence (DNA): TGCGCCAGCAGCTCCGGACAGGTAGAGACCCAGTACTTC. The whole variable domain, remainder taken from reference TRBV5-1 and TRBJ2-5, is KAGVTQTPRYLIKTRGQQVTLSCSPISGHRSVSWYQQTPGQGLQFLFEYFSETQRNKGNFPGRFSGRQFSNSRSEMNVSTLELGDSALYLCASSSGQVETQYFGPGTRLLVL.

The J gene is TRBJ2-7, the V gene TRBV7-2, with D possibly matching TRBD2 (5 bases). The CDR3 is 18 residues long. Germline CDR1 reads SGHTA; CDR2 reads FQGNSA. The V gene lost 5 bases and the J gene lost 0 bases, with 23 bases spanning the gap. This CDR3 is CASSPNYGNSLSSYEQYF. The CDR3 region has the DNA TGTGCCAGCAGCCCAAACTACGGGAACAGTCTGAGCTCCTACGAGCAGTACTTC. The full variable domain, rest sourced from reference TRBV7-2 and TRBJ2-7, is GAGVSQSPSNKVTEKGKDVELRCDPISGHTALYWYRQSLGQGLEFLIYFQGNSAPDKSGLPSDRFSAERTGGSVSTLTIQRTQQEDSAVYLCASSPNYGNSLSSYEQYFGPGTRLTVT.

The CDR3 DNA sequence: TGTGCCAGCAGTTCAAACACCTTCAGGGAATTGGGAGGCTACACCTTC. Its protein product is CASSSNTFRELGGYTF. The chain is built from TRBV6-5 and TRBJ1-2; D possibly corresponds to TRBD1 (5 bases). Trimming took off 4 bases at V and 8 bases at J, with 23 bases between the two ends. CDR1 and CDR2 (germline): MNHEY, SVGAGI. This CDR3 is built from 16 residues.

This rearrangement joins TRBV19 to TRBJ2-2, with a possible D match to TRBD2 (5 bases). Looked up from germline, CDR1 is LNHDA and CDR2 is SQIVND (reference sequence). This CDR3 contains 14 residues. V was shortened by 2 bases and J by 2 bases, with 6 bases between the two germline ends. CDR3 loop: CASSISGNTGELFF. Written as DNA, the CDR3 is TGTGCCAGTAGTATATCGGGAAACACCGGGGAGCTGTTTTTT.

The chain uses TRBV7-2 and TRBJ1-5, with 8 bases that match TRBD1. The germline CDR1 and CDR2 sequences are SGHTA and FQGNSA. CDR3 length equals 15 residues. V gave up 4 bases and J gave up 4 bases; unmatched junction bases: 6. The CDR3 DNA is TGTGCCAGCAGCTCGCAGGGGGCTGGAAATCAGCCCCAGCATTTT. This sequence encodes CASSSQGAGNQPQHF.

The V call is TRBV7-8, the J call TRBJ2-7; TRBD2 agrees at 9 bases. CDR1 and CDR2 (germline): SGHVS, FQNEAQ. V trimming: 0 bases; J trimming: 0 bases; junction bases outside the gene matches: 6. This CDR3 contains 17 residues. The CDR3, as DNA: TGTGCCAGCAGCTTAGCTCCTACTAGCGGGTTCTCCTACGAGCAGTACTTC. The encoded protein is CASSLAPTSGFSYEQYF. The full variable domain, completed using reference TRBV7-8 and TRBJ2-7, is GAGVSQSPRYKVAKRGQDVALRCDPISGHVSLFWYQQALGQGPEFLTYFQNEAQLDKSGLPSDRFFAERPEGSVSTLKIQRTQQEDSAVYLCASSLAPTSGFSYEQYFGPGTRLTVT.

The J gene is TRBJ1-5, the V gene TRBV29-1; a weak D match, TRBD1 (5 bases). CDR3 length equals 14 residues. Germline values: CDR1 SQVTM, CDR2 ANQGSEA. Trimming removed 5 bases at V and 5 bases at J, with 16 bases between. Here the CDR3 DNA reads TGCAGCGTTCTGACGGGGGGGGATCATCAGCCCCAGCATTTT. As protein: CSVLTGGDHQPQHF.

V and J are TRBV4-1 and TRBJ1-5; weak D call: TRBD1 (5 bases). This CDR3 spans 22 amino acids. Trimming stripped 3 bases from V and 0 bases from J, with 30 bases between. Looked up from germline, CDR1 is MGHRA and CDR2 is YSYEKL. CDR3 residues: CASSHLQRQAGIRGNSNQPQHF. The CDR3 DNA reads as TGCGCCAGCAGCCACCTCCAGAGGCAGGCAGGGATTAGGGGTAATAGCAATCAGCCCCAGCATTTT.

The gene calls are TRBV4-2 and TRBJ1-1; unclear D gene. Germline V lookup: CDR1 LGHNA, CDR2 YNFKEQ. CDR3 length equals 14 residues. V was pared by 0 bases and J by 5 bases, with 10 bases between. CDR3 nucleotides: TGTGCCAGCAGCCAAGATCCCCCGGGGACTGAAGCTTTCTTT. This sequence encodes CASSQDPPGTEAFF.

The chain joins TRBV5-5 to TRBJ2-5, with 7 bases that match TRBD1. Germline CDR1 reads SGHKS; CDR2 reads YYEKEE (reference sequence). The ends lost 4 bases at V and 2 bases at J; junction bases unmatched: 8. The CDR3 contains 15 residues. The CDR3 sequence: CASSAGRTGQETQYF. The CDR3 DNA reads TGTGCCAGCAGCGCTGGCAGGACAGGTCAAGAGACCCAGTACTTC.